This T cell receptor (beta chain) was captured in a study of T cell responses to AZD1222 COVID-19 vaccine. Worth noting for this clone: As yet, its antigen is unknown.

Whole-study results and caveats: Spike as a whole was targeted by vaccine-associated CD4 TCRs, dominant at 160-218 and 743-854. The study sampled repertoires only after the peak T cell response. At baseline, just a handful of AZD1222 recipients tested seropositive. As reported, nearly half of all spike-specific TCRs target variant regions that are unmutated.

The data were produced by immunoSEQ multiplex PCR, yet TCRdb's version contains in-frame clones alone and is incomplete. The repertoire has some 110,000 clones, 85% to 90% of them found once; the top ten carry approximately 9.6%. Trimming took off 5 bases at V and 5 bases at J, with 18 bases between the two ends. Germline V lookup: CDR1 KGHSH, CDR2 LQKENI. The CDR3 extends over 16 amino acids. The material was peripheral blood, obtained on day 0 of AZD1222 vaccination. This TCR came from an adult in good health. The V and J genes are TRBV18 and TRBJ1-4; unclear D gene. For the CDR3, the DNA is TGTGCCAGCTCAGCGATCGTCTGGTCCCTAAATGAAAAACTGTTTTTT. As protein: CASSAIVWSLNEKLFF.